A selection of T cell receptor beta chains follows, all from one sample in a study of blood T cell repertoires in COVID-19. TCRdb keeps only in-frame clones here, not all; method: immunoSEQ multiplex PCR. The table has 300,000 or so clones, roughly 87% seen once. Material: PBMCs or T cells enriched from blood (not recorded which). These receptors were taken from a woman in her 30s who had recovered from COVID-19. The CDR3 runs from the conserved cysteine through the conserved F or W. Each record gives: clone size, V gene, J gene, D gene, CDR3 protein, CDR3 DNA. The D gene is left open where the match is weak. The size field is filled for only some rows; it gives once, few, many or a size class.

>.|TRBV7-2|TRBJ1-1|.
CASSLEVLMNTEAFF
TGTGCCAGCAGCTTAGAAGTCCTAATGAACACTGAAGCTTTCTTT
>once|TRBV7-2|TRBJ2-1|TRBD2
CASSLGSGTRYNEQFF
TGTGCCAGCAGCTTAGGCAGCGGGACCAGGTACAATGAGCAGTTCTTC
>once|TRBV18|TRBJ1-5|.
CASSYRQAGSNQPQHF
TGTGCCAGCTCTTACCGCCAGGCGGGTAGCAATCAGCCCCAGCATTTT
>.|TRBV6-4|TRBJ1-2|.
CASSDSGRVGDGYTF
TGTGCCAGCAGTGACTCAGGCAGGGTGGGTGATGGCTACACCTTC
>.|TRBV5-1|TRBJ2-1|TRBD1
CASSLGDRGRYNEQFF
TGCGCCAGCAGCTTGGGTGACAGGGGCCGTTACAATGAGCAGTTCTTC
>.|TRBV19|TRBJ2-7|.
CASSINGISSYEQYF
TGTGCCAGTAGTATAAACGGTATAAGCTCCTACGAGCAGTACTTC
>.|TRBV5-1|TRBJ1-2|.
CASSSQVGGSYGYTF
TGCGCCAGCAGCTCCCAGGTCGGGGGTTCGTATGGCTACACCTTC
>.|TRBV14|TRBJ2-3|.
CASSPRGMSTDTQYF
TGTGCCAGCAGCCCGCGAGGGATGAGCACAGATACGCAGTATTTT
>.|TRBV30|TRBJ2-7|.
CAWIRKGVQAYEQYF
TGTGCCTGGATCAGGAAAGGGGTTCAGGCCTACGAGCAGTACTTC
>.|TRBV7-2|TRBJ2-1|TRBD2
CASSLRTSGNNEQFF
TGTGCCAGCAGCTTGCGGACTAGCGGGAACAATGAGCAGTTCTTC
>once|TRBV5-8|TRBJ2-2|.
CASSQPPQATGELFF
TGTGCCAGCAGCCAACCACCTCAGGCCACCGGGGAGCTGTTTTTT
>.|TRBV13|TRBJ1-2|.
CASSLRGAGLLYGYTF
TGTGCCAGCAGCTTACGTGGGGCAGGCCTCCTCTATGGCTACACCTTC
>few|TRBV2|TRBJ2-3|TRBD2
CASSVERGGTDTQYF
TGTGCCAGCAGTGTTGAGCGGGGAGGCACAGATACGCAGTATTTT
>once|TRBV27|TRBJ2-7|.
CASSLSRASGWYF
TGTGCCAGCAGTTTATCCCGGGCTTCGGGATGGTACTTC
>once|TRBV11-2|TRBJ1-1|.
CASTLNTEAFF
TGTGCCAGCACCCTTAACACTGAAGCTTTCTTT
>.|TRBV2|TRBJ2-7|.
CASSSIRGTYEQYF
TGTGCCAGCAGCTCGATCAGGGGCACCTACGAGCAGTACTTC
>many|TRBV6-5|TRBJ2-3|.
CATSPRAGGTDTQYF
TGTGCCACCTCCCCCCGGGCGGGTGGTACAGATACGCAGTATTTT
>.|TRBV4-1|TRBJ1-4|TRBD1
CASSPMDRDIEKLFF
TGCGCCAGCAGCCCCATGGACAGGGACATTGAAAAACTGTTTTTT
>.|TRBV6-5|TRBJ2-7|.
CASSPLGRASYEQYF
TGTGCCAGCAGTCCCCTGGGCAGGGCGTCCTACGAGCAGTACTTC
>.|TRBV3-1/TRBV3-2|TRBJ1-2|.
CASSQVRGYGYTF
TGTGCCAGCAGCCAAGTAAGAGGCTATGGCTACACCTTC
>.|TRBV2|TRBJ2-7|TRBD1
CASSKDRGEYEQYF
TGTGCCAGCAGTAAGGACAGGGGTGAATACGAGCAGTACTTC
>.|TRBV3-1/TRBV3-2|TRBJ1-2|TRBD1
CASSQTGANYGYTF
TGTGCCAGCAGCCAGACAGGGGCCAACTATGGCTACACCTTC
>.|TRBV24-1|TRBJ1-2|TRBD1
CATSDPWTGGGYTF
TGTGCCACCAGTGATCCATGGACAGGGGGTGGCTACACCTTC
>.|TRBV5-6|TRBJ2-2|TRBD1
CASSSGRGLNTGELFF
TGTGCCAGCAGCTCGGGCAGGGGGCTTAACACCGGGGAGCTGTTTTTT
>.|TRBV2|TRBJ1-5|.
CASSQYHVSNQPQHF
TGTGCCAGCAGTCAGTACCACGTAAGCAATCAGCCCCAGCATTTT
>few|TRBV5-6|TRBJ1-2|.
CASSLYPVNYGYTF
TGTGCCAGCAGCTTGTACCCGGTTAACTATGGCTACACCTTC
>.|TRBV20-1|TRBJ2-1|TRBD1
CSASPGQGARSYNEQFF
TGCAGTGCTAGTCCGGGACAGGGGGCGCGATCCTACAATGAGCAGTTCTTC
>.|TRBV29-1|TRBJ1-2|.
CSVEDWSQGGYTF
TGCAGCGTTGAAGATTGGTCGCAGGGGGGCTACACCTTC
>.|TRBV27|TRBJ2-1|TRBD2
CASSLSRTSGGLANEQFF
TGTGCCAGCAGTTTATCCCGGACTAGCGGGGGCCTCGCCAATGAGCAGTTCTTC
>.|TRBV27|TRBJ2-1|TRBD2
CASSLQDGGWDEQFF
TGTGCCAGCAGTTTACAGGACGGGGGGTGGGATGAGCAGTTCTTC
>.|TRBV7-9|TRBJ2-2|TRBD1
CASSPGQSVEPGELFF
TGTGCCAGCAGCCCGGGACAGTCTGTAGAGCCCGGGGAGCTGTTTTTT
>.|TRBV5-1|TRBJ2-2|.
CASSLTAGHTGELFF
TGCGCCAGCAGCTTAACAGCAGGTCACACCGGGGAGCTGTTTTTT
>.|TRBV13|TRBJ2-1|TRBD2
CAINSGDEQFF
TGTGCCATCAATAGCGGGGATGAGCAGTTCTTC
>.|TRBV18|TRBJ2-2|TRBD2
CASSPLRLAGEENTGELFF
TGTGCCAGCTCACCACTCAGACTAGCGGGAGAAGAAAACACCGGGGAGCTGTTTTTT
>.|TRBV3-1/TRBV3-2|TRBJ1-1|.
CASSQSLTGITAFF
TGTGCCAGCAGCCAATCCCTCACAGGGATCACAGCTTTCTTT
>once|TRBV5-4|TRBJ2-1|.
CASSWGVGVYNEQFF
TGTGCCAGCAGCTGGGGGGTCGGGGTCTACAATGAGCAGTTCTTC
>.|TRBV10-3|TRBJ2-7|TRBD2
CAIRDLAGGSYEQYF
TGTGCCATCAGGGACCTAGCGGGGGGCTCCTACGAGCAGTACTTC
>.|TRBV28|TRBJ1-6|.
CASSKTASSYNSPLHF
TGTGCCAGCAGCAAGACTGCGAGCTCCTATAATTCACCCCTCCACTTT
>.|TRBV2|TRBJ2-5|.
CASSPDRTGQETQYF
TGTGCCAGCAGTCCCGACAGGACTGGTCAAGAGACCCAGTACTTC
>.|TRBV5-1|TRBJ2-1|TRBD1
CASSLGVNGQGFSEQFF
TGCGCCAGCAGCTTGGGAGTAAATGGACAGGGTTTCAGTGAGCAGTTCTTC
>.|TRBV5-6|TRBJ2-5|.
CASSRRKETQYF
TGTGCCAGCAGCCGGAGGAAAGAGACCCAGTACTTC
>.|TRBV13|TRBJ2-7|TRBD2
CASSDTSGGPTYEQYF
TGTGCCAGCAGCGATACTAGCGGGGGGCCAACCTACGAGCAGTACTTC
>.|TRBV5-5|TRBJ2-2|.
CASSFWALGGTGELFF
TGTGCCAGCAGCTTTTGGGCCCTAGGGGGAACCGGGGAGCTGTTTTTT
>.|TRBV19|TRBJ1-2|TRBD1
CASRHTGTDAYGYTF
TGTGCCAGTAGACATACCGGGACAGATGCCTATGGCTACACCTTC
>.|TRBV6-5|TRBJ1-4|.
CASSYSVGSEKLFF
TGTGCCAGCAGTTACTCGGTGGGGAGTGAAAAACTGTTTTTT
>.|TRBV19|TRBJ2-3|.
CASSRDTLSTDTQYF
TGTGCCAGTAGTCGGGACACCCTAAGCACAGATACGCAGTATTTT
>once|TRBV2|TRBJ1-1|TRBD1
CASSETGAAGTEAFF
TGTGCCAGCAGCGAGACAGGGGCGGCGGGCACTGAAGCTTTCTTT
>once|TRBV3-1/TRBV3-2|TRBJ2-5|.
CASSPSVGGGTRTQYF
TGTGCCAGCAGCCCCTCGGTAGGGGGGGGCACGAGGACCCAGTACTTC
>.|TRBV3-1/TRBV3-2|TRBJ1-2|.
CASTRGRGDYGYTF
TGTGCCAGCACCCGAGGGAGGGGAGACTATGGCTACACCTTC
>.|TRBV2|TRBJ2-3|.
CASSYTGAQYF
TGTGCCAGCTCATACACCGGGGCGCAGTATTTT
>.|TRBV18|TRBJ1-1|.
CASSPDRTTEAFF
TGTGCCAGCTCCCCAGACAGGACCACTGAAGCTTTCTTT
>.|TRBV5-1|TRBJ2-3|TRBD2
CASSLGGQRGDTQYF
TGCGCCAGCAGCTTGGGAGGCCAGCGGGGGGATACGCAGTATTTT
>.|TRBV2|TRBJ1-2|.
CASTLGTWGLYGYTF
TGTGCCAGCACCTTAGGGACATGGGGATTATACGGCTACACCTTC
>.|TRBV6-5|TRBJ2-5|.
CASRQQETQYF
TGTGCCAGCAGACAACAAGAGACCCAGTACTTC
>many|TRBV11-2|TRBJ1-3|.
CASSPGASGNTIYF
TGTGCCAGCAGCCCAGGGGCCTCTGGAAACACCATATATTTT
>.|TRBV2|TRBJ2-3|.
CASSEFGGSFSDTQYF
TGTGCCAGCAGTGAGTTTGGGGGGTCTTTCTCAGATACGCAGTATTTT
>.|TRBV5-1|TRBJ1-6|.
CASSWNAGAYNSPLHF
TGCGCCAGCAGCTGGAACGCCGGGGCCTATAATTCACCCCTCCACTTT
>.|TRBV19|TRBJ1-5|TRBD1
CASSRAGGAQPQHF
TGTGCCAGTAGTAGGGCAGGGGGCGCACAGCCCCAGCATTTT